Included here is one T cell receptor beta chain sequence, with context. No antigen is known for it. The sample belongs to a study of cytomegalovirus exposure and HLA in healthy donors. The study, taken as a whole, reports: A classifier reportedly called cytomegalovirus status with high sensitivity and specificity.

Primers for the PCR totalled 60 Vbeta and 13 Jbeta. Repertoires were generated with immunoSEQ multiplex PCR, while TCRdb's copy carries only in-frame clones and drops some. This sample carries 60,000 to 80,000 clones, with less than 6% going to the ten biggest clones. The ends were cut back, 5 bases at V and 0 bases at J, with 4 bases in the middle. CDR1 is SEHNR, CDR2 FQNEAQ, per germline (reference sequence). This CDR3 has 13 residues. This receptor was obtained from a man in his forties in good health and CMV-seronegative. The genes are TRBV7-9 and TRBJ2-2; D is ambiguous. Input material: PBMCs. The CDR3 region is CASSPANTGELFF. CDR3 sequence (DNA): TGTGCCAGCAGCCCCGCGAACACCGGGGAGCTGTTTTTT.